The 21 T cell receptor beta chains below come from one sample, sequenced in a study of cytomegalovirus exposure and HLA in healthy donors. The PCR made use of 60 Vbeta and 13 Jbeta primers. Generated by immunoSEQ multiplex PCR, the TCRdb table keeps only in-frame clones and is missing some. Of about 100,000 clones listed, around 81% are singletons. Sequenced material: PBMCs. All receptors derive from a woman in her 70s in good health and CMV-seropositive.

CDR3 sequence: CASSTDSSGRDTQYF. In DNA, the CDR3 is TGTGCCAGCAGCACCGATTCTAGCGGGAGGGACACGCAGTATTTT. The chain links TRBV7-2 to TRBJ2-3; 12 nucleotides agree with TRBD2. Germline V CDR1 and CDR2: SGHTA, FQGNSA. After removal of 5 bases from V and 9 bases from J, the junction contained 9 bases not matched to a gene. The CDR3 length is 15 residues.

The chain recombines TRBV19 with TRBJ2-5, with D possibly TRBD1 on 5 matching bases. The CDR3 totals 16 residues. The V and J ends lost 2 bases and 2 bases respectively, with 15 bases between them. Germline assignment: CDR1 LNHDA and CDR2 SQIVND (reference sequence). The CDR3 is CASSISRALGQETQYF. The CDR3 region has the DNA TGTGCCAGTAGTATAAGCAGGGCGCTAGGACAAGAGACCCAGTACTTC.

The chain employs TRBV19 and TRBJ2-3; TRBD1 aligns across 11 bases. The CDR3 length is 17 residues. The V segment lost 1 base and the J segment 4 bases; nucleotides outside the gene matches: 7. Germline V lookup: CDR1 LNHDA, CDR2 SQIVND (reference sequence). This CDR3 is CASSIGGGQGAPDTQYF. In nucleotides, the CDR3 is TGTGCCAGTAGTATAGGGGGTGGACAGGGGGCGCCAGATACGCAGTATTTT.

In DNA, the CDR3 is TGTGCCAGCAGCTTAGGGACAGTAGCCAAAAACATTCAGTACTTC. This encodes CASSLGTVAKNIQYF. This chain connects TRBV7-8 to TRBJ2-4; perhaps TRBD1 as D (6 bases). Germline V lookup: CDR1 SGHVS, CDR2 FQNEAQ. Trimming removed 1 base from V and 0 bases from J, with 7 bases in between. This CDR3 region has 15 residues.

J is TRBJ1-2 and V is TRBV19; a weak D match, TRBD1 (5 bases). Trimming took 1 base from V and 7 from J, leaving 13 bases between them. Germline-derived CDR1 and CDR2 are LNHDA and SQIVND (reference sequence). This CDR3 comprises 14 residues. CDR3 nucleotides: TGTGCCAGTAGTATAGGTTCCAGGGTGAGTGGCTACACCTTC. Amino acids: CASSIGSRVSGYTF.

This clone was counted only a few times. The chain links TRBV4-1 to TRBJ2-1; 7 bases align to TRBD2. CDR3 size: 13 residues. Trimming took 6 bases from V and 5 from J; bases not matched to a gene: 4. CDR1 MGHRA and CDR2 YSYEKL come from the germline V gene. CDR3 nucleotide sequence: TGCGCCAGCAGGCGGGGGATCGACAATGAGCAGTTCTTC. It codes for CASRRGIDNEQFF.

The chain has TRBV7-3 and TRBJ2-5, with a tentative D call TRBD2 (5 bases). The CDR3 loop spans 13 amino acids. Germline CDR1 SGHTA, CDR2 FQGTGA. Trimming stripped 4 bases from V and 4 bases from J, with 10 bases between. The CDR3 region is CASSSDGGETQYF. CDR3 sequence (DNA): TGTGCCAGCAGCTCAGACGGAGGAGAGACCCAGTACTTC.

The rearrangement links TRBV5-4 to TRBJ2-1; 12 positions match TRBD2. Germline-derived CDR1 and CDR2 are SGHNT and YYREEE (reference sequence). The J segment lost 4 bases and the V segment lost 4 bases, leaving 6 bases of the junction unmatched. The CDR3 runs to 16 residues. CDR3 loop: CASSRLAGVRYNEQFF. The DNA for the CDR3 is TGTGCCAGCAGCAGACTAGCGGGAGTGAGATACAATGAGCAGTTCTTC.

This clone was counted a few times. V is TRBV5-1 and J is TRBJ2-7; 7 nucleotides align to TRBD1. Germline V gene lookup returns CDR1 SGHRS and CDR2 YFSETQ. The CDR3 runs 13 residues. V lost 7 bases, J lost 5 bases, and 9 bases stayed unmatched. CDR3 in DNA: TGCGCCAGCCGGGACAGAAAGGGCCACGAGCAGTACTTC. This sequence encodes CASRDRKGHEQYF. Filled out from reference TRBV5-1 and TRBJ2-7, the complete variable domain reads KAGVTQTPRYLIKTRGQQVTLSCSPISGHRSVSWYQQTPGQGLQFLFEYFSETQRNKGNFPGRFSGRQFSNSRSEMNVSTLELGDSALYLCASRDRKGHEQYFGPGTRLTVT.

V is TRBV6-5 and J is TRBJ2-7, with D perhaps matching TRBD2 (7 bases). From germline, CDR1 is MNHEY and CDR2 SVGAGI. The CDR3 is made up of 14 amino acids. Trimming removed 7 bases at V and 6 bases at J, with 19 bases between. The CDR3 spells CASTNPGGAGEQYF. In DNA, the CDR3 is TGTGCCAGCACCAACCCTGGGGGGGCCGGCGAGCAGTACTTC.

This rearrangement joins TRBV11-2 to TRBJ2-1, with 7 bases aligning to TRBD2. The CDR3 runs to 16 residues. Looked up from germline, CDR1 is SGHAT and CDR2 is FQNNGV. J lost 7 bases, V lost 7 bases, and 16 bases had no gene match. This chain's CDR3 is CASTLGRGRTRNEQFF. CDR3 DNA: TGTGCCAGCACCCTCGGACGCGGGAGAACAAGGAATGAGCAGTTCTTC.

The V and J genes are TRBV27 and TRBJ2-1, with 13 bases fitting TRBD2. There are 16 residues in the CDR3. With 6 bases clipped from V and 9 bases from J, the junction kept 11 bases outside the gene matches. CDR1 is MNHEY, CDR2 SMNVEV, per germline (reference sequence). The CDR3 reads CASSLTTSGRAGEQFF. The DNA of the CDR3 is TGTGCCAGCAGCCTAACAACTAGCGGGAGGGCGGGTGAGCAGTTCTTC.

CDR3 amino acids: CASSEARGYSTDTQYF. The CDR3 DNA is TGTGCCAGCAGTGAAGCTAGGGGGTACTCCACAGATACGCAGTATTTT. V usage is TRBV6-1 and J usage is TRBJ2-3, with D maybe TRBD1 (6 bases). Germline loops: CDR1 MNHNS, CDR2 SASEGT. V lost 0 bases and J lost 2, with 12 bases in between. This CDR3 has 16 amino acids.

The chain links TRBV6-1 to TRBJ1-2, with D possibly TRBD1 on 5 matching bases. Germline CDR1 reads MNHNS; CDR2 reads SASEGT. CDR3 length: 13 residues. Trimming cost V 6 bases and J 5 bases, with 13 bases left between them. In DNA form, the CDR3 reads TGTGCCAGCAGGATGCGGACACCTTATGGCTACACCTTC. This sequence encodes CASRMRTPYGYTF.

This clone was seen only a few times. The rearrangement uses TRBV6-5 and TRBJ1-1, with 9 bases lining up with TRBD1. CDR3 length equals 14 residues. Losses at the gene ends were 6 bases for V and 6 bases for J; bases not matched to a gene: 8. The germline gives CDR1 MNHEY, CDR2 SVGAGI. The CDR3 sequence: CASSRTGARAEAFF. The CDR3 bases are TGTGCCAGCAGCCGGACAGGGGCTAGGGCTGAAGCTTTCTTT.

This chain uses TRBV7-9 with TRBJ1-3, with D maybe TRBD1 (6 bases). Germline lookup yields CDR1 SEHNR and CDR2 FQNEAQ (reference sequence). This CDR3 is built from 15 residues. V lost 4 bases to trimming and J lost 0 bases, with 10 bases between them. In DNA, the CDR3 is TGTGCCAGCAGCTCCGGACAGACCTCTGGAAACACCATATATTTT. As protein: CASSSGQTSGNTIYF.

The chain carries TRBV12-5 and TRBJ2-4, with 9 bases fitting TRBD1. CDR3 length: 16 amino acids. The J segment lost 6 bases and the V segment lost 5 bases, leaving 11 bases of the junction unmatched. Germline-derived CDR1 and CDR2 are LGHNT and FRNRAP. The CDR3 DNA sequence: TGTGCTAGTGGTCCCGAAGGGACAGGGAGGCCAAACATTCAGTACTTC. Residues: CASGPEGTGRPNIQYF.

The V gene is TRBV2, the J gene TRBJ1-2; 10 positions match TRBD1. The CDR3 contains 15 residues. The junction had 8 bases not matched to a gene; V was cut back by 2 bases and J by 8 bases. Germline lookup yields CDR1 SNHLY and CDR2 FYNNEI. CDR3 amino acids: CASSEFPGQGGGYTF. The CDR3 region has the DNA TGTGCCAGCAGTGAATTCCCCGGACAGGGGGGCGGCTACACCTTC.

V usage is TRBV11-2 and J usage is TRBJ1-1, with D maybe TRBD1 (6 bases). Germline V gene sequence: CDR1 SGHAT, CDR2 FQNNGV. V shed 3 bases and J shed 4 bases, with 18 bases lying between them. This CDR3 comprises 16 residues. The CDR3 DNA sequence: TGTGCCAGCAGCTTCCGGGACAACTCTGTGGGCACTGAAGCTTTCTTT. It translates to CASSFRDNSVGTEAFF.

The chain couples TRBV28 to TRBJ1-1; D is uncertain. With 3 bases removed from V and 1 base from J, the gap between germline ends came to 15 bases. The CDR3 is made up of 16 amino acids. Germline CDR1 is MDHEN and CDR2 is SYDVKM. In nucleotides, the CDR3 is TGTGCCAGCAGTTTGAATCCGGGGTCGGCGAACACTGAAGCTTTCTTT. This gives the protein CASSLNPGSANTEAFF.

This clone was recorded once. V gene TRBV7-2 combines with J gene TRBJ2-2; 11 bases are a match to TRBD1. The germline gives CDR1 SGHTA, CDR2 FQGNSA. The CDR3 has 16 amino acids. The J segment lost 4 bases and the V segment lost 5 bases, leaving 6 bases of the junction unmatched. The CDR3 sequence is CASSARGTGGTGELFF. The CDR3 DNA follows: TGTGCCAGCAGCGCCCGCGGGACAGGGGGCACCGGGGAGCTGTTTTTT.